These 24 T cell receptor beta chains share one sample of origin, sequenced in a study of T cell responses to AZD1222 COVID-19 vaccine. The data were produced by immunoSEQ multiplex PCR, yet TCRdb's version contains in-frame clones alone and is incomplete. The data hold approximately 97,000 clones, with 91% observed a single time. This specimen consisted of peripheral blood, obtained on day 0 of AZD1222 vaccination. The receptors shown here come from an adult in good health.

This chain uses TRBV6-5 with TRBJ2-1; TRBD2 aligns across 8 bases. V dropped 6 bases and J dropped 4; count of bases not matched to a gene: 5. The CDR3 is 14 amino acids. Germline CDR1 and CDR2: MNHEY and SVGAGI. Here the CDR3 DNA reads TGTGCCAGCAGCCCCGGGACTAGTTACAATGAGCAGTTCTTC. Its translation: CASSPGTSYNEQFF.

This clone was picked up one time. This chain connects TRBV7-9 to TRBJ1-4, with D perhaps matching TRBD1 (5 bases). The CDR3 has 13 amino acids. Deletions cut 5 bases from V and 7 bases from J, with 11 bases between. The V gene's germline CDR1 is SEHNR and CDR2 FQNEAQ (reference sequence). The CDR3 DNA follows: TGTGCCAGCAGCCCAGGGTGGGTTGAAAAACTGTTTTTT. It is translated as CASSPGWVEKLFF.

The rearrangement joins TRBV30 to TRBJ2-7; D is perhaps TRBD1 (6 bases). Trimming removed 5 bases at V and 4 bases at J, with 12 bases between. CDR3 length equals 12 residues. Per the germline V gene, CDR1 is GTSNPN and CDR2 is SVGIG (reference sequence). The CDR3 DNA follows: TGTGCCTGGGGTCAGAGGGGGTACGAGCAGTACTTC. Its protein is CAWGQRGYEQYF.

V and J are TRBV3-1 (or the pseudogene TRBV3-2) and TRBJ1-2; possibly TRBD1 for D (5 bases). Germline assignment: CDR1 LGHDT and CDR2 YNNKEL (reference sequence). Deletions cut 1 base from V and 1 base from J, with 13 bases between. The CDR3 has 16 residues. CDR3: CASSQGAGRNNYGYTF. The CDR3 DNA follows: TGTGCCAGCAGCCAAGGTGCAGGGAGGAATAACTATGGCTACACCTTC.

The J gene is TRBJ2-7, the V gene TRBV3-1 (or the pseudogene TRBV3-2), with D possibly being TRBD2 (6 bases). CDR3 length equals 13 residues. With 4 bases removed from V and 7 bases from J, the gap between germline ends came to 14 bases. Germline values: CDR1 LGHDT, CDR2 YNNKEL (reference sequence). The CDR3 DNA reads as TGTGCCAGCAGCCGCTGGACTACCGAGGAGCAGTACTTC. It encodes CASSRWTTEEQYF.

The chain couples TRBV9 to TRBJ2-3, with 8 nucleotides matching TRBD2. Germline trimming cut 0 bases from V and 5 bases from J; bases unmatched to any gene: 5. The CDR3 runs to 15 residues. Germline V gene sequence: CDR1 SGDLS, CDR2 YYNGEE. In DNA, the CDR3 is TGTGCCAGCAGCGTAGCCGGGAGGGGGGGAGATACGCAGTATTTT. Its translation: CASSVAGRGGDTQYF.

V gene TRBV27 combines with J gene TRBJ2-1; perhaps D is TRBD1 or TRBD2 (5 bases each). Trimming pared 7 bases from V and 6 bases from J, leaving 22 bases between. The CDR3 is 16 residues long. From germline, CDR1 is MNHEY and CDR2 SMNVEV (reference sequence). CDR3 sequence reads: CASTQIGTLGSNEQFF. CDR3 sequence (DNA): TGTGCCAGCACCCAGATCGGGACCCTGGGGTCCAATGAGCAGTTCTTC.

The rearrangement joins TRBV4-1 to TRBJ2-1, with D possibly matching TRBD2 (5 bases). V shed 1 base and J shed 7 bases, with 20 bases lying between them. The CDR3 consists of 17 residues. The germline V gene has CDR1 MGHRA and CDR2 YSYEKL. Here the CDR3 DNA reads TGCGCCAGCAGCCAAGTAGTTAGCGTCACGGCGGTTAATGAGCAGTTCTTC. Amino acid sequence: CASSQVVSVTAVNEQFF.

The genes are TRBV30 and TRBJ1-1, with D maybe TRBD1 (6 bases). Germline CDR1 is GTSNPN and CDR2 is SVGIG (reference sequence). The CDR3 runs 12 residues. Between the trimmed V and J ends, which lost 3 bases and 5 bases, there was a span of 10 bases. The CDR3 DNA reads TGTGCCTGGAGGGAGGGGGGGACTGAAGCTTTCTTT. It encodes CAWREGGTEAFF.

This clone was seen only once. The rearrangement joins TRBV15 to TRBJ2-3; D is perhaps TRBD1 (6 bases). Per the germline V gene, CDR1 is LNHNV and CDR2 is YYDKDF (reference sequence). The CDR3 contains 15 residues. V dropped 3 bases and J dropped 8 bases, with 18 bases sitting between them. CDR3 sequence: CATSSLKGMGATQYF. The CDR3 DNA follows: TGTGCCACCAGCAGTCTGAAGGGAATGGGGGCTACGCAGTATTTT.

CDR3 nucleotides: TGCGCCAGCAGCCAAGATTTCGGACAGAGTACGGACACAGATACGCAGTATTTT. Translating it yields CASSQDFGQSTDTDTQYF. The gene calls are TRBV4-3 and TRBJ2-3; maybe TRBD1 (6 bases). Deletions cut 0 bases from V and 2 bases from J, with 18 bases between. The CDR3 spans 18 residues. Germline V lookup: CDR1 LGHNA, CDR2 YSLEER.

J is TRBJ1-6 and V is TRBV9; D ambiguous. The V gene lost 3 bases and the J gene lost 3 bases, with 7 bases spanning the gap. The germline CDR1 and CDR2 sequences are SGDLS and YYNGEE. The length of the CDR3 is 14 residues. Written as DNA, the CDR3 is TGTGCCAGCAGCGCGACAAGCTATAATTCACCCCTCCACTTT. Its protein is CASSATSYNSPLHF.

This clone appeared once. The gene calls are TRBV9 and TRBJ2-7, with 13 bases aligning to TRBD2. The germline gives CDR1 SGDLS, CDR2 YYNGEE. V dropped 2 bases and J dropped 2; count of bases not matched to a gene: 1. The CDR3 length is 15 residues. The CDR3 DNA reads TGTGCCAGCAGCGTGGGACTAGCGGGGACCTACGAGCAGTACTTC. Its protein is CASSVGLAGTYEQYF.

The chain joins TRBV10-3 to TRBJ2-2; unclear D gene. Germline-derived CDR1 and CDR2 are ENHRY and SYGVKD. The CDR3 is made up of 16 amino acids. V was clipped by 0 bases and J by 1 base, with 9 bases between them. As DNA, the CDR3 is TGTGCCATCAGTGAGTCAGGGAACAGGAACACCGGGGAGCTGTTTTTT. This sequence encodes CAISESGNRNTGELFF.

On this clone itself: The same CDR3 can be traced to other DNA sequences in this sample. V usage is TRBV19 and J usage is TRBJ2-1, with TRBD1 as a possible D gene (6 bases). Looked up from germline, CDR1 is LNHDA and CDR2 is SQIVND (reference sequence). With 3 bases removed from V and 5 bases from J, the gap between germline ends came to 8 bases. The CDR3 extends over 13 amino acids. The CDR3, as DNA: TGTGCCAGTAGTATCGGACAGAACAATGAGCAGTTCTTC. Amino acids: CASSIGQNNEQFF.

There are a few counts of this clone. This sequence joins TRBV12-5 and TRBJ2-7; D may be TRBD1 (5 bases). The V gene's germline CDR1 is LGHNT and CDR2 FRNRAP. The germline V and J ends were trimmed by 2 bases and 4 bases, with 12 bases remaining between them. This CDR3 contains 14 residues. CDR3 loop: CASGLIRDKYEQYF. Here the CDR3 DNA reads TGTGCTAGTGGTTTGATCAGGGATAAGTACGAGCAGTACTTC.

The chain has TRBV24-1 and TRBJ2-2; D is perhaps TRBD1 (5 bases). Germline loops: CDR1 KGHDR, CDR2 SFDVKD. V was clipped by 3 bases and J by 6 bases, with 13 bases between them. This CDR3 spans 15 amino acids. The CDR3, as DNA: TGTGCCACCAGTGATCGTACAGGTGACCCCGGGGAGCTGTTTTTT. This encodes CATSDRTGDPGELFF.

This chain uses TRBV6-5 with TRBJ1-1, with D possibly TRBD1 on 5 matching bases. Trimming stripped 7 bases from V and 6 bases from J, with 12 bases between. CDR3 length equals 12 residues. The germline CDR1 and CDR2 sequences are MNHEY and SVGAGI. The CDR3 is CASIQGWAEAFF. The CDR3 DNA reads as TGTGCCAGCATTCAGGGTTGGGCTGAAGCTTTCTTT.

The rearrangement links TRBV12-3 or TRBV12-4 to TRBJ2-7, with a possible D match to TRBD1 (6 bases). The V end lost 6 bases, the J end lost 2 bases, and 11 bases lay between the germline ends. The CDR3 totals 13 residues. CDR3 nucleotide sequence: TGTGCCAGCAGCCCGGGACAAGCCTACGAGCAGTACTTC. It codes for CASSPGQAYEQYF.

This chain joins TRBV6-6 and TRBJ2-3; the D gene could be TRBD1 or TRBD2 (5 bases each). The CDR3 runs to 13 residues. Trimming stripped 8 bases from V and 5 bases from J, with 14 bases between. Germline V CDR1 and CDR2: MNHNY, SVGAGI (reference sequence). This CDR3 reads CASEGQNIDTQYF. In DNA form, the CDR3 reads TGTGCCAGCGAGGGGCAGAATATAGATACGCAGTATTTT.

This sequence joins TRBV29-1 and TRBJ1-2; perhaps TRBD1 as D (6 bases). Per germline, CDR1 SQVTM and CDR2 ANQGSEA. V lost 3 bases and J 8 bases, leaving 22 bases between the germline ends. CDR3 length: 15 residues. As DNA, the CDR3 is TGCAGCGTTGAGGGGGTCTACAGGGCCCCCGGGGGCTACACCTTC. It yields the protein CSVEGVYRAPGGYTF.

The CDR3 coding sequence is TGTGCCAGCAGCTTACGTAGGATTCCGGGACAGGGGACGTATCAGCCCCAGCATTTT. It encodes CASSLRRIPGQGTYQPQHF. The chain recombines TRBV5-6 with TRBJ1-5; 10 bases match TRBD1. V was pared by 2 bases and J by 5 bases, with 16 bases of the junction left unmatched. Germline V gives CDR1 SGHDT, CDR2 YYEEEE. The CDR3 length is 19 residues.

The chain is built from TRBV9 and TRBJ2-7, with 16 bases aligning to TRBD2. Germline CDR1 SGDLS, CDR2 YYNGEE. The CDR3 consists of 18 residues. Trimming removed 4 bases from V and 0 bases from J; junction bases left unmatched: 7. The CDR3 here is CASSHGTSGGESSYEQYF. The CDR3 bases are TGTGCCAGCAGCCACGGGACTAGCGGGGGGGAAAGCTCCTACGAGCAGTACTTC.

This rearrangement joins TRBV2 to TRBJ2-3, with TRBD2 identical over 11 bases. CDR3 length: 17 amino acids. Germline values: CDR1 SNHLY, CDR2 FYNNEI. J gave up 4 bases and V 0 bases, and 6 bases lay outside the gene matches. The CDR3 spells CASSEALSGGASDTQYF. The CDR3 bases are TGTGCCAGCAGTGAAGCGCTTAGCGGGGGGGCATCAGATACGCAGTATTTT.